The clone carrying this TCR beta chain has just a few counts. At the DNA level, this CDR3 is encoded by other sequences in the same sample as well. This specimen belongs to a study of control samples from healthy donors and cancer patients. Some clones are missing from TCRdb's copy, which holds only in-frame ones; the method was immunoSEQ multiplex PCR. There are 40,000 to 50,000 clones in the sample; more than 65% occur only once, and 15% to 20% lies in the top ten. Germline CDR1 DFQATT, CDR2 SNEGSKA (reference sequence). Trimming left V 4 bases short and J 1 base short, with 4 bases between. The CDR3 covers 11 residues.

This chain joins TRBV20-1 and TRBJ1-1; unclear D gene. The receptor was isolated from a male donor with melanoma. Specimen: formalin-fixed, paraffin-embedded tissue. CDR3 sequence: CSATRNTEAFF. The CDR3 region has the DNA TGCAGTGCTACAAGGAACACTGAAGCTTTCTTT.